Included here is one T cell receptor beta chain sequence, with context. The data originate from a study of blood T cell repertoires in COVID-19. In the study overall: Sites in the United States, Italy and Spain provided acute and convalescent COVID-19 samples. PBMCs, B-cell-depleted T cells, or T cells provided the cDNA or gDNA that made up the material.

Authors' methods: Reference gene primers were amplified, and this amplification served to estimate nucleated cell counts. The protocol was immunoSEQ multiplex PCR, while the TCRdb copy is restricted to in-frame clones and leaves out a portion. That table supplies the V and J calls and clone size; D and trimming were determined from the DNA. Among approximately 210,000 clones listed, less than 90% were seen once. This CDR3 region has 16 residues. CDR1 is LGHDT, CDR2 YNNKEL, per germline (reference sequence). Trimming removed 4 bases from V and 0 bases from J; junction bases left unmatched: 6. The clonotype was recovered from a woman in her 70s with active or convalescent COVID-19. The chain recombines TRBV3-1 (or the pseudogene TRBV3-2) with TRBJ2-3; 8 bases are a match to TRBD1. The material sequenced was peripheral blood. In DNA form, the CDR3 reads TGTGCCAGCAGCCTAGATCAGGGGGCGAGCACAGATACGCAGTATTTT. Translating it yields CASSLDQGASTDTQYF.